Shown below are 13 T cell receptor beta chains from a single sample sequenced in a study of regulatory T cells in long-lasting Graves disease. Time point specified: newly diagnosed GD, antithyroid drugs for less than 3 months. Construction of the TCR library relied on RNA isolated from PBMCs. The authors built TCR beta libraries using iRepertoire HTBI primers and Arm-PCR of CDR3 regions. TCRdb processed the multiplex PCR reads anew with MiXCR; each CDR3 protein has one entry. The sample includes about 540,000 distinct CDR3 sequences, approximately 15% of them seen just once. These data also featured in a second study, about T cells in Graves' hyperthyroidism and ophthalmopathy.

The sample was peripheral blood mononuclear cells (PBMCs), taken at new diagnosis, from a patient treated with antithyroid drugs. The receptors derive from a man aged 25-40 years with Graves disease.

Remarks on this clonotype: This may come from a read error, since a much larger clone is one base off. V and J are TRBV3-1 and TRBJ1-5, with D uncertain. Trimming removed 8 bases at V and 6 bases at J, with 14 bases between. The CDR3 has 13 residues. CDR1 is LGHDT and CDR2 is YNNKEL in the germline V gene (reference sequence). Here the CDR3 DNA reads TGTGCCAGCGGCCCCTACCTTGGTCAGCCCCAGCATTTT. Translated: CASGPYLGQPQHF.

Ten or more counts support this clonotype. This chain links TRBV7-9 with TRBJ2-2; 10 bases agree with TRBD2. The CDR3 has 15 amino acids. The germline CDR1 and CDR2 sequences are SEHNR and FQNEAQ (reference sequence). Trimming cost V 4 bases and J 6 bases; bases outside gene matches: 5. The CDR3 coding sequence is TGTGCCAGCAGCTCTAGCGGGAGTGTGGCCGGGGAGCTGTTTTTT. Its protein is CASSSSGSVAGELFF.

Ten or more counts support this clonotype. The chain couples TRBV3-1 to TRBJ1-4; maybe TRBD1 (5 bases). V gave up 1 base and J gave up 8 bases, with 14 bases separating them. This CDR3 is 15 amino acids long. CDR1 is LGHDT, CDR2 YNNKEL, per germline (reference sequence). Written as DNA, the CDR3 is TGTGCCAGCAGCCAAGCTGGGACGGAGGGGGAAAAACTGTTTTTT. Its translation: CASSQAGTEGEKLFF.

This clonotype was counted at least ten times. The CDR3 loop is CASSYLRDKDEQYF. The CDR3 nucleotides read TGTGCCAGCAGTTATCTCCGGGACAAGGACGAGCAGTACTTC. The chain is built from TRBV6-5 and TRBJ2-7, with a tentative D call TRBD1 (6 bases). Looked up from germline, CDR1 is MNHEY and CDR2 is SVGAGI. This CDR3 has 14 amino acids. V gave up 3 bases and J gave up 5 bases, with 14 bases separating them.

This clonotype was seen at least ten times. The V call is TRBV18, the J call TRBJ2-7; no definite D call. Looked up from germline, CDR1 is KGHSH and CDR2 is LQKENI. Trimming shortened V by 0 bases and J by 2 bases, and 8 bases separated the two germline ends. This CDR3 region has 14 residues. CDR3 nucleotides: TGTGCCAGCTCACCACCAACTGCCCCCTACGAGCAGTACTTC. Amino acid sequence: CASSPPTAPYEQYF.

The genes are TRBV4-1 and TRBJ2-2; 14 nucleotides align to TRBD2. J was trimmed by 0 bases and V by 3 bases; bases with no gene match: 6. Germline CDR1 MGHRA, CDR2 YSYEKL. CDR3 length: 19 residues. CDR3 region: CASSHLGLAGGPNTGELFF. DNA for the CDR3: TGCGCCAGCAGCCACCTCGGACTAGCGGGAGGCCCGAACACCGGGGAGCTGTTTTTT.

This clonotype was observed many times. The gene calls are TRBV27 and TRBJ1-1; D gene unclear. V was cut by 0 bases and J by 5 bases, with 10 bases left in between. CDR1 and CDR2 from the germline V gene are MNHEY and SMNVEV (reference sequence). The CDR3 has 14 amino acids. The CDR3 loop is CASSLSARGTEAFF. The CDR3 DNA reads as TGTGCCAGCAGTTTATCCGCCCGGGGTACTGAAGCTTTCTTT.

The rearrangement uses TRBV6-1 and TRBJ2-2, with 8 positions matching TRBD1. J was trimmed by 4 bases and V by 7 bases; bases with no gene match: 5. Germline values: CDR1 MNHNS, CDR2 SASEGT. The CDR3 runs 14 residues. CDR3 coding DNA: TGTGCCAGCAAGCAGGGGGCCTTCACCGGGGAGCTGTTTTTT. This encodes CASKQGAFTGELFF.

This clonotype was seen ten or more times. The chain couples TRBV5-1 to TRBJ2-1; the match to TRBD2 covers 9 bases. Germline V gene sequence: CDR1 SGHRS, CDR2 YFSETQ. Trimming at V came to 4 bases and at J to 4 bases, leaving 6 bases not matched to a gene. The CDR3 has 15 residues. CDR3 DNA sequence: TGCGCCAGCAGCAAGGGACTAGCCATTTACAATGAGCAGTTCTTC. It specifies CASSKGLAIYNEQFF.

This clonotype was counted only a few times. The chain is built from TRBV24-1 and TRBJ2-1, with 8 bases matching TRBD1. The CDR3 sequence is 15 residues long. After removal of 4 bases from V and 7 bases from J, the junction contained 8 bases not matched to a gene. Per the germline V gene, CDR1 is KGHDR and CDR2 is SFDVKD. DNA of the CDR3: TGTGCCACCAGTGACCAGGACAGGGTTCCGAATGAGCAGTTCTTC. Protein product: CATSDQDRVPNEQFF.

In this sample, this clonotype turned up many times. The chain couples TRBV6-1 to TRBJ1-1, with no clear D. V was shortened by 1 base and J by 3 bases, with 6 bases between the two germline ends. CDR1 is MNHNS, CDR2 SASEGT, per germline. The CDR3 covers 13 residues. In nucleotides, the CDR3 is TGTGCCAGCAGTGAAGTCTGGGACACTGAAGCTTTCTTT. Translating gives CASSEVWDTEAFF.

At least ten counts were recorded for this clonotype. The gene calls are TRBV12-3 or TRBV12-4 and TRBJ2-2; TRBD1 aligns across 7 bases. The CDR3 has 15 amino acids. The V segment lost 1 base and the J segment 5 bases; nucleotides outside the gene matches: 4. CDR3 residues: CASSLETGRTGELFF. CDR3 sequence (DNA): TGTGCCAGCAGTTTAGAGACAGGGCGGACCGGGGAGCTGTTTTTT.

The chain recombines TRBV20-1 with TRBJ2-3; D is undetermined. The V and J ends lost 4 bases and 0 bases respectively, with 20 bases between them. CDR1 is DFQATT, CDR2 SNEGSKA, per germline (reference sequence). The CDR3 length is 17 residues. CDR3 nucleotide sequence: TGCAGTGCTACTGACCCCCTCAAGGGTGGTAGCACAGATACGCAGTATTTT. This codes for CSATDPLKGGSTDTQYF.